These T cell receptor beta chains were read from a single sample in a study of response to subunit inactivated influenza vaccine. TCRdb re-called the RT-PCR reads through MiXCR, storing one row per CDR3 protein. This repertoire shows 550,000 to 650,000 distinct CDR3 sequences, roughly 10% found once; its top ten account for 9.5% to 13%. The sample here was PBMCs from blood, taken on the day of vaccination. The receptor set was obtained from a man aged 50 or older who received an inactivated influenza vaccine. Each CDR3 is given with its conserved first and last residue. Each record gives: J gene, clone size, V gene, D gene, CDR3 DNA, CDR3 protein. D genes are given only for firm matches. Some rows have no size entry. The others give once, few or many, or a class for an expanded clone.

J: TRBJ2-1
size: few
V: TRBV20-1
D: NA
DNA: TGCAGTGCGCAGACGGTGGTGTCCTACAATGAGCAGTTCTTC
CDR3: CSAQTVVSYNEQFF

J: TRBJ2-7
size: NA
V: TRBV6-5
D: NA
DNA: TGTGCCAGCAGTTATTCCCCCGACTACGAGCAGTACTTC
CDR3: CASSYSPDYEQYF

J: TRBJ1-1
size: NA
V: TRBV5-6
D: TRBD1
DNA: TGTGCCAGCAGCAGACAGGGGGCGAGGACTGAAGCTTTCTTT
CDR3: CASSRQGARTEAFF

J: TRBJ2-1
size: NA
V: TRBV5-1
D: TRBD1
DNA: TGCGCCAGCAGCCCCTCCCCTAGGACAGGGAGAAACTACAATGAGCAGTTCTTC
CDR3: CASSPSPRTGRNYNEQFF

J: TRBJ1-3
size: many
V: TRBV20-1
D: NA
DNA: TGCAGTGCTAGTACAGGAGTTACCGCTGGAAACACCATATATTTT
CDR3: CSASTGVTAGNTIYF

J: TRBJ2-3
size: NA
V: TRBV5-1
D: NA
DNA: TGCGCCAGCAGATGGCGAGACTATAGCACAGATACGCAGTATTTT
CDR3: CASRWRDYSTDTQYF

J: TRBJ2-5
size: few
V: TRBV20-1
D: NA
DNA: TGCAGTGAGCAGGTCCCGGACCAAGAGACCCAGTACTTC
CDR3: CSEQVPDQETQYF

J: TRBJ2-1
size: NA
V: TRBV5-1
D: TRBD1
DNA: TGCGCCAGCAGCTTGGGAGTCGACAGGGGGCGGCCGGGTGGTTCCTACAATGAGCAGTTCTTC
CDR3: CASSLGVDRGRPGGSYNEQFF

J: TRBJ2-7
size: few
V: TRBV28
D: TRBD1
DNA: TGTGCCAGCAGTTTTAGTGACAGGGGCGAGCAGTACTTC
CDR3: CASSFSDRGEQYF

J: TRBJ1-1
size: few
V: TRBV7-9
D: NA
DNA: TGTGCCAGCAGCTTATCTGGGGAGGGAGCTTTCTTT
CDR3: CASSLSGEGAFF

J: TRBJ2-1
size: few
V: TRBV28
D: NA
DNA: TGTGCCAGCAGTTCGGGACACCCCTACAATGAGCAGTTCTTC
CDR3: CASSSGHPYNEQFF

J: TRBJ2-1
size: NA
V: TRBV11-2
D: TRBD2
DNA: TGTGCCAGCAGCTTAGGTCGGCTAGCGGGATTGGGGTGGTACAATGAGCAGTTCTTC
CDR3: CASSLGRLAGLGWYNEQFF

J: TRBJ1-5
size: few
V: TRBV7-2
D: NA
DNA: TGTGCCAGCAGCTCCGGACACCTTCAGCCCCAGCATTTT
CDR3: CASSSGHLQPQHF

J: TRBJ2-3
size: few
V: TRBV20-1
D: TRBD2
DNA: TGCAGTGCTAGAAAGGGACTAGCGGGAGCTACGCAGTATTTT
CDR3: CSARKGLAGATQYF

J: TRBJ2-1
size: NA
V: TRBV4-1
D: NA
DNA: TGCGCCAGCAGCCACCGGCCTAGCGCGAGCTCCTACAATGAGCAGTTCTTC
CDR3: CASSHRPSASSYNEQFF

J: TRBJ1-2
size: few
V: TRBV10-3
D: NA
DNA: TGTGCCATCAGTGAGGTTACAGACTATGGCTACACCTTC
CDR3: CAISEVTDYGYTF

J: TRBJ2-5
size: few
V: TRBV7-9
D: NA
DNA: TGTGCCAGCAGCTTATCACGACTGGGGCCACAAGAGACCCAGTACTTC
CDR3: CASSLSRLGPQETQYF

J: TRBJ2-5
size: NA
V: TRBV3-1
D: TRBD1
DNA: TGTGCCAGCAGTGGGGGCTGGGACAGGTCTAAAGAGACCCAGTACTTC
CDR3: CASSGGWDRSKETQYF